The clone carrying this T cell receptor (beta chain) was counted a few times. Separate cDNA molecules each had unique molecular identifiers attached to them. A single record per CDR3 protein comes from TCRdb applying MiXCR to the 5' RACE reads. The table shows 100,000 or so distinct CDR3 sequences, with roughly 14% occurring only once. The CDR3 has 12 amino acids. Per the germline V gene, CDR1 is LGHDT and CDR2 is YNNKEL (reference sequence). Trimming cost V 5 bases and J 6 bases, with 8 bases left between them. The data derive from a study of early T cells in non-severe SARS-CoV-2 infection. Study overall: Chains were not paired, and sequencing was done on bulk RNA from unsorted whole blood.

The chain has TRBV3-1 and TRBJ2-1, with D unresolved. The source material was whole blood. This TCR derives from an adult who was a healthcare worker with PCR-confirmed SARS-CoV-2 infection or an uninfected control (not recorded which). CDR3 bases: TGTGCCAGCAGCTCTGACGGCAATGAGCAGTTCTTC. This gives the protein CASSSDGNEQFF.